The clone carrying this TCR beta chain showed up just a few times. The sample is drawn from a study of blood T cell repertoires in COVID-19. This table comes from immunoSEQ multiplex PCR, and its TCRdb copy is limited to in-frame clones, with some not included. The table has around 80,000 clones, approximately 80% seen once; the top ten hold more than 10%. This CDR3 is 17 amino acids long. Germline-derived CDR1 and CDR2 are MNHEY and SVGEGT. Trimming pared 0 bases from V and 8 bases from J, leaving 22 bases between. The chain is built from TRBV6-2 or TRBV6-3 and TRBJ1-1; tentative D call: TRBD1 (6 bases). The material sequenced was peripheral blood. The sequence was collected from an elderly man with acute or convalescent COVID-19. The CDR3 loop reads CASSYSTTIRGLSEAFF. In DNA form, the CDR3 reads TGTGCCAGCAGTTACTCGACTACGATCAGGGGACTATCCGAAGCTTTCTTT.